A selection of T cell receptor beta chains follows, all from one sample in a study of T cell responses to AZD1222 COVID-19 vaccine. This table comes from immunoSEQ multiplex PCR, and its TCRdb copy is limited to in-frame clones, with some not included. The sample includes more than 150,000 clones, approximately 90% seen only once; the top ten take approximately 2%. The material sequenced was peripheral blood, taken on day 0 of AZD1222 vaccination. The receptor source for this set is an adult in good health. Both conserved end residues are part of each CDR3. A D gene is named only where the DNA matches it firmly. Some rows have no size entry. The others give once, few or many, or a class for an expanded clone.

J gene	clone size	D gene	V gene	CDR3 length	CDR3 DNA	CDR3 protein
TRBJ1-1	NA	NA	TRBV6-5	13	TGTGCCAGCAGTCCACAGGGGAACACTGAAGCTTTCTTT	CASSPQGNTEAFF
TRBJ2-7	NA	TRBD2	TRBV19	12	TGTGCCAGTAGTATCCCGGGAGGCGAGCAGTACTTC	CASSIPGGEQYF
TRBJ1-6	NA	NA	TRBV2	15	TGTGCCAGCAGTGTTCCGGACAGAGATAATTCACCCCTCCACTTT	CASSVPDRDNSPLHF
TRBJ2-2	NA	TRBD2	TRBV5-1	20	TGCGCCAGCAGCTTGGACTCTAGGACTAGCGGGAAAAGAGGCACCGGGGAGTTGTTTTTT	CASSLDSRTSGKRGTGELFF
TRBJ2-3	NA	TRBD2	TRBV5-6	16	TGTGCCAGCAGCTCACCGACTAGCAGCTGGTGGGATACGCAGTATTTT	CASSSPTSSWWDTQYF
TRBJ1-1	once	NA	TRBV2	14	TGTGCCAGCAGTGAAGTCAGAATGAACACTGAAGCTTTCTTT	CASSEVRMNTEAFF
TRBJ2-3	NA	TRBD2	TRBV24-1	17	TGTGCCACCAGTGATTCGTGGACTAGCGGGTTTGCAGATACGCAGTATTTT	CATSDSWTSGFADTQYF
TRBJ1-4	NA	NA	TRBV30	13	TGTGCCTGGAGTCTCCGGGCTAATGAAAAACTGTTTTTT	CAWSLRANEKLFF
TRBJ2-6	NA	NA	TRBV27	16	TGTGCCAGCAGTTTATTGTGGGGCTCTGGGGCCAACGTCCTGACTTTC	CASSLLWGSGANVLTF
TRBJ2-3	NA	NA	TRBV9	14	TGTGCCAGCAGCGTTCGGACTAGCACAGATACGCAGTATTTT	CASSVRTSTDTQYF
TRBJ2-3	NA	TRBD1	TRBV18	15	TGTGCCAGCTCACCACCGGGACAGGGGAGAGATACGCAGTATTTT	CASSPPGQGRDTQYF
TRBJ1-2	NA	NA	TRBV6-2/TRBV6-3	15	TGTGCCAGCAGTTCCCTGACAGGAAGAGGCAATGGCTACACCTTC	CASSSLTGRGNGYTF
TRBJ2-1	NA	NA	TRBV6-1	16	TGTGCCAGCAGTGAAGATGTGACTACTCCAAACAATGAGCAGTTCTTC	CASSEDVTTPNNEQFF
TRBJ2-2	NA	NA	TRBV2	13	TGTGCCAGCATGTCCTGGAAGGCCGGGGAGCTGTTTTTT	CASMSWKAGELFF
TRBJ1-2	NA	NA	TRBV4-2	13	TGTGCCAGCAGCCAAGGGGCCAATTATGGCTACACCTTC	CASSQGANYGYTF
TRBJ2-5	NA	NA	TRBV6-5	13	TGTGCCAGCAGTTACTCGGCGGTAGAGACCCAGTACTTC	CASSYSAVETQYF
TRBJ2-7	NA	TRBD1	TRBV9	14	TGTGCCAGCAGCGCCGGGACAGCTCCCTACGAGCAGTACTTC	CASSAGTAPYEQYF
TRBJ2-7	NA	TRBD1	TRBV28	14	TGTGCCAGCAGTATAGGACAGGGGGCTTACGAGCAGTACTTC	CASSIGQGAYEQYF
TRBJ1-2	NA	NA	TRBV28	19	TGTGCCAGCAGCCCCGGTGGGTTTGAGGGGCCGCTCCCTAACTATGGCTACACCTTC	CASSPGGFEGPLPNYGYTF
TRBJ2-2	NA	NA	TRBV28	20	TGTGCCAGCAGTTTTCCATCCGGGACAGGACTAGCCGAGCACCCCGGGGAGCTGTTTTTT	CASSFPSGTGLAEHPGELFF
TRBJ2-1	once	NA	TRBV20-1	10	TGCAGTGCTAGCACTAGTAGGGGTCTCTTC	CSASTSRGLF
TRBJ2-3	NA	NA	TRBV28	15	TGTGCCAGCAGTTTAACCGGGAGCATTGCAGATACGCAGTATTTT	CASSLTGSIADTQYF
TRBJ2-5	NA	TRBD1	TRBV24-1	13	TGTGCCACCAGTGATTTACAGGGGGCAACCCAGTACTTC	CATSDLQGATQYF
TRBJ1-2	NA	NA	TRBV24-1	14	TGTGCCACCAGCAAAGCGGACAGCAGCTATGGCTACACCTTC	CATSKADSSYGYTF
TRBJ1-2	NA	NA	TRBV6-2/TRBV6-3	15	TGTGCCAGCAGTTACTCGCGGGGATTCAACTATGGCTACACCTTC	CASSYSRGFNYGYTF
TRBJ1-2	NA	NA	TRBV7-8	13	TGTGCCAGCAGCCCGAGGCGGGGAGATGGCTACACCTTC	CASSPRRGDGYTF
TRBJ2-7	NA	NA	TRBV10-3	12	TGTGCCATCAGTAACCTAAAGTACGAGCAGTACTTC	CAISNLKYEQYF
TRBJ1-1	NA	NA	TRBV10-3	15	TGTGCCATCAGTGATCCCCAGGGTGGAAACACTGAAGCTTTCTTT	CAISDPQGGNTEAFF
TRBJ1-4	few	NA	TRBV5-1	14	TGCGCCAGCAGCTCGGGTCGGCTGGGCGAAAAACTGTTTTTT	CASSSGRLGEKLFF